The clone carrying this TCR beta chain has just a few counts. The antigen remains undetermined. The germline CDR1 and CDR2 sequences are LGHNT and FRNRAP. This CDR3 region has 20 residues. V lost 11 bases to trimming and J lost 0 bases, with 35 bases between them. The data derive from a study of T-cell memory formation after mild COVID-19. Study findings and constraints: Some responding clones appeared in pre-infection memory, suggesting cross-reactive memory joined. Second-wave clones that peaked on day 37 lacked confirmed SARS-CoV-2 specificity.

Constant-segment primers were used for 5'RACE, and the resulting TCR alpha and TCR beta cDNA libraries carried sample barcodes and UMIs. TCRdb redid the calling of the 5' RACE reads with MiXCR, one entry per CDR3 protein. The sample carries 200,000 to 300,000 distinct CDR3 sequences, 15% to 19% recorded once. This receptor was obtained from an adult woman who had mild COVID-19 (a few samples of this study predate the infection). Cell type and time point are not known. This chain uses TRBV12-5 with TRBJ2-7; a weak D match, TRBD1 (6 bases). The sequenced sample consisted of PBMCs or a T cell subset sorted from them (not recorded which). CDR3 sequence reads: CASTREKGFSTGSFSYEQYF. The CDR3 DNA reads TGTGCTTCCACGCGAGAAAAAGGATTCAGTACAGGGTCCTTCTCCTACGAGCAGTACTTC. Together with reference TRBV12-5 and TRBJ2-7, the CDR3 gives the full variable domain: DARVTQTPRHKVTEMGQEVTMRCQPILGHNTVFWYRQTMMQGLELLAYFRNRAPLDDSGMPKDRFSAEMPDATLATLKIQPSEPRDSAVYFCASTREKGFSTGSFSYEQYFGPGTRLTVT.